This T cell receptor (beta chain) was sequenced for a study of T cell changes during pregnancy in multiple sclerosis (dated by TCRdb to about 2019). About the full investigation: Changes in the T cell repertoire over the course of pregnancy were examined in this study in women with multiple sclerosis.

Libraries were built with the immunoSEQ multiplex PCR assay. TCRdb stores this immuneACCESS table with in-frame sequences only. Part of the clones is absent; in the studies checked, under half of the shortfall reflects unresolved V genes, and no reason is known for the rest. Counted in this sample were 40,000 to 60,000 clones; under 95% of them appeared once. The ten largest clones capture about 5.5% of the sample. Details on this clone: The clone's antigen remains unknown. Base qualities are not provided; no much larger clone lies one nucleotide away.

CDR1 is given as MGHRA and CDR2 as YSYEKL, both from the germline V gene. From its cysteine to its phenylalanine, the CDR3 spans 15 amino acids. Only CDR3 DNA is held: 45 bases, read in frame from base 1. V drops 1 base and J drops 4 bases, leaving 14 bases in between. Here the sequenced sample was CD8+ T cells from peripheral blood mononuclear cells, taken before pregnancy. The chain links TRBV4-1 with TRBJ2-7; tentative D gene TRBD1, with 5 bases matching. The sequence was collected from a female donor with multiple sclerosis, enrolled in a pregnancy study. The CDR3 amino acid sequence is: CASSQVPDKGYEQYF. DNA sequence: TGCGCCAGCAGCCAAGTCCCAGATAAGGGGTACGAGCAGTACTTC.